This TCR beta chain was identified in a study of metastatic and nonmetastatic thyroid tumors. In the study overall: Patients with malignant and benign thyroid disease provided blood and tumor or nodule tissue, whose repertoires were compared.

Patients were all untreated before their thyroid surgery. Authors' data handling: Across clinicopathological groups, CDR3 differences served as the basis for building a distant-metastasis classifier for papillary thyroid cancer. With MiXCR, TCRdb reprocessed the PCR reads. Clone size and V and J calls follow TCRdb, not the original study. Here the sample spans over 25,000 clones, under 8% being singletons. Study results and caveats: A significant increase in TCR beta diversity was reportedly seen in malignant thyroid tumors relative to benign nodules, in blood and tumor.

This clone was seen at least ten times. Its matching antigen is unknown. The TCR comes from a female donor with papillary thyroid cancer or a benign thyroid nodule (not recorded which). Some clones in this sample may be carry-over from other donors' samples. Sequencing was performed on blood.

CDR3 sequence: CASSITDTQYF. The CDR3 DNA reads TGTGCCAGCAGTATTACAGATACGCAGTATTTT. The rearrangement uses TRBV6-1 and TRBJ2-3; D unclear. CDR3 length equals 11 residues. The V end lost 5 bases, the J end lost 3 bases, and 3 bases lay between the germline ends. Germline V gene sequence: CDR1 MNHNS, CDR2 SASEGT.